The rows below give T cell receptor beta chains drawn from one sample of a study of blood T cell repertoires in COVID-19. The method was immunoSEQ multiplex PCR; TCRdb's version includes in-frame clones alone and lacks a portion of them. This sample carries 60,000 to 85,000 clones, 70% to 90% of them seen once, and the ten largest clones take about 35%. Material: peripheral blood. The receptors originated from a man aged 70-80 years with acute or convalescent COVID-19. CDR3s include the opening cysteine and the closing phenylalanine or tryptophan. D genes are given only for firm matches. Clone size is not always given. Where it is, it says once, few, many or a class for expanded clones.

abundance: NA
v_gene: TRBV28
d_gene: TRBD1
j_gene: TRBJ1-2
CDR3nt: TGTGCCAGCACAGGGCCAGGGGGCTTCTATGGCTACACCTTC
CDR3aa: CASTGPGGFYGYTF

abundance: NA
v_gene: TRBV7-3
d_gene: NA
j_gene: TRBJ1-1
CDR3nt: TGTGCCAGCAGCCCGGTACAGGGCAACACTGAAGCTTTCTTT
CDR3aa: CASSPVQGNTEAFF

abundance: NA
v_gene: TRBV30
d_gene: NA
j_gene: TRBJ2-1
CDR3nt: TGTGCCTGGGCCCAGGGTGTTGGCAATGAGCAGTTCTTC
CDR3aa: CAWAQGVGNEQFF

abundance: NA
v_gene: TRBV7-8
d_gene: NA
j_gene: TRBJ2-5
CDR3nt: TGTGCCAGCAGCTTAGGGGCGCCGGTCGTCCAAGAGACCCAGTACTTC
CDR3aa: CASSLGAPVVQETQYF

abundance: NA
v_gene: TRBV6-5
d_gene: TRBD1
j_gene: TRBJ1-2
CDR3nt: TGTGCCAGCAGGACAGGGATCTATGGCTACACCTTC
CDR3aa: CASRTGIYGYTF

abundance: NA
v_gene: TRBV11-2
d_gene: NA
j_gene: TRBJ2-1
CDR3nt: TGTGCCAGCAGCTTAGACGGGAACCCTCTAAATGAGCAGTTCTTC
CDR3aa: CASSLDGNPLNEQFF

abundance: once
v_gene: TRBV11-2
d_gene: TRBD2
j_gene: TRBJ2-3
CDR3nt: TGTGCCAGCAGCTTAGATGGGATAGCGGGAGGGGCAGATACGCAGTATTTT
CDR3aa: CASSLDGIAGGADTQYF

abundance: NA
v_gene: TRBV20-1
d_gene: NA
j_gene: TRBJ2-3
CDR3nt: TGCAGTGCTAGTGTGGGGAGGTTGGGAGATACGCAGTATTTT
CDR3aa: CSASVGRLGDTQYF

abundance: NA
v_gene: TRBV15
d_gene: TRBD1
j_gene: TRBJ2-7
CDR3nt: TGTGCCACCAGCAGAGATGGACAGGGGTGGTTCGAGCAGTACTTC
CDR3aa: CATSRDGQGWFEQYF

abundance: NA
v_gene: TRBV12-3/TRBV12-4
d_gene: NA
j_gene: TRBJ2-7
CDR3nt: TGTGCCAGCAGTTTCGGGGTCCTCTACGAGCAGTACTTC
CDR3aa: CASSFGVLYEQYF

abundance: NA
v_gene: TRBV6-4
d_gene: TRBD1
j_gene: TRBJ1-6
CDR3nt: TGTGCCAGCAAGGGACAGGGAAATAATTCACCCCTCCACTTT
CDR3aa: CASKGQGNNSPLHF

abundance: NA
v_gene: TRBV28
d_gene: TRBD1
j_gene: TRBJ1-2
CDR3nt: TGTGCCAGCAGTCCCGGGACAGGGGTTAATGGCTACACCTTC
CDR3aa: CASSPGTGVNGYTF

abundance: NA
v_gene: TRBV28
d_gene: NA
j_gene: TRBJ2-3
CDR3nt: TGTGCCAGCAGTTTAGTAACAGATACGCAGTATTTT
CDR3aa: CASSLVTDTQYF

abundance: NA
v_gene: TRBV6-5
d_gene: NA
j_gene: TRBJ1-1
CDR3nt: TGTGCCAGCAGTTATAGGCGATTTGGGGGGAGGACTGAAGCTTTCTTT
CDR3aa: CASSYRRFGGRTEAFF

abundance: NA
v_gene: TRBV7-2
d_gene: NA
j_gene: TRBJ2-5
CDR3nt: TGTGCCAGCAGCCGGACAGCTAGAGTCGAGACCCAGTACTTC
CDR3aa: CASSRTARVETQYF

abundance: NA
v_gene: TRBV5-1
d_gene: TRBD1
j_gene: TRBJ1-1
CDR3nt: TGCGCCAGCAGCGGACCCGGGACAGTGAACACTGAAGCTTTCTTT
CDR3aa: CASSGPGTVNTEAFF

abundance: few
v_gene: TRBV7-9
d_gene: NA
j_gene: TRBJ2-7
CDR3nt: TGTGCCAGCGGGGGGGGCGTCTACGAGCAGTACTTC
CDR3aa: CASGGGVYEQYF

abundance: NA
v_gene: TRBV6-6
d_gene: NA
j_gene: TRBJ2-7
CDR3nt: TGTGCCAGCAGTTACCCCCAGACAGAATCCTACGAGCAGTACTTC
CDR3aa: CASSYPQTESYEQYF

abundance: NA
v_gene: TRBV7-3
d_gene: TRBD2
j_gene: TRBJ2-2
CDR3nt: TGTGCCAGCAGCTTAAGCGGGAGGGCCTATAGGAACACCGGGGAGCTGTTTTTT
CDR3aa: CASSLSGRAYRNTGELFF

abundance: NA
v_gene: TRBV5-1
d_gene: NA
j_gene: TRBJ2-1
CDR3nt: TGCGCCAGCAGCTCTGTAGAGTCCTACAATGAGCAGTTCTTC
CDR3aa: CASSSVESYNEQFF

abundance: NA
v_gene: TRBV7-8
d_gene: NA
j_gene: TRBJ1-1
CDR3nt: TGTGCCAGCAGCTTAGCCGGGGTGGGCACTGAAGCTTTCTTT
CDR3aa: CASSLAGVGTEAFF

abundance: NA
v_gene: TRBV19
d_gene: TRBD2
j_gene: TRBJ2-7
CDR3nt: TGTGCCAGTAGTACCCGGGCGGGGGGGACCTACGAGCAGTACTTC
CDR3aa: CASSTRAGGTYEQYF

abundance: NA
v_gene: TRBV30
d_gene: TRBD1
j_gene: TRBJ1-3
CDR3nt: TGTGCCTGGAGTACCCAAGGGACAGGGGTTGTTTCTGGAAACACCATATATTTT
CDR3aa: CAWSTQGTGVVSGNTIYF

abundance: few
v_gene: TRBV7-9
d_gene: TRBD1
j_gene: TRBJ1-1
CDR3nt: TGTGCCAGCAGCTTTGCGGACAGGGCTGAAGCTTTCTTT
CDR3aa: CASSFADRAEAFF

abundance: NA
v_gene: TRBV27
d_gene: NA
j_gene: TRBJ2-5
CDR3nt: TGTGCCAGCAGTTCCCGCCCGACAGTCCAAGAGACCCAGTACTTC
CDR3aa: CASSSRPTVQETQYF

abundance: NA
v_gene: TRBV5-5
d_gene: TRBD2
j_gene: TRBJ2-1
CDR3nt: TGTGCCAGCAGCTTCCAGCGGGAAGTTGTAGATGAGCAGTTCTTC
CDR3aa: CASSFQREVVDEQFF

abundance: NA
v_gene: TRBV11-2
d_gene: NA
j_gene: TRBJ2-3
CDR3nt: TGTGCCAGCAGCTGGACGGGGGATACGCAGTATTTT
CDR3aa: CASSWTGDTQYF

abundance: NA
v_gene: TRBV19
d_gene: TRBD1
j_gene: TRBJ1-4
CDR3nt: TGTGCCAGTAGCAACCCAGGGGGTGAAAAACTGTTTTTT
CDR3aa: CASSNPGGEKLFF

abundance: NA
v_gene: TRBV18
d_gene: TRBD1
j_gene: TRBJ1-4
CDR3nt: TGTGCCAGCTCACCGGAGTGGGGACAGGGAGGTGAAAAACTGTTTTTT
CDR3aa: CASSPEWGQGGEKLFF

abundance: NA
v_gene: TRBV5-1
d_gene: NA
j_gene: TRBJ2-7
CDR3nt: TGCGCCAGCGCGTCACCAGCTAGCACCGAGCAGTACTTC
CDR3aa: CASASPASTEQYF

abundance: few
v_gene: TRBV28
d_gene: NA
j_gene: TRBJ2-7
CDR3nt: TGTGCCAGCAGAGTTGGGGGGGGGCGTATCTACGAGCAGTACTTC
CDR3aa: CASRVGGGRIYEQYF

abundance: NA
v_gene: TRBV6-5
d_gene: NA
j_gene: TRBJ2-7
CDR3nt: TGTGCCAGCAGTTACTCGCGGAGGGACTACGAGCAGTACTTC
CDR3aa: CASSYSRRDYEQYF

abundance: once
v_gene: TRBV6-5
d_gene: NA
j_gene: TRBJ1-3
CDR3nt: TGTGCCAGCAGGCCCCAGGGGCCCTCTGGAAACACCATATATTTT
CDR3aa: CASRPQGPSGNTIYF

abundance: NA
v_gene: TRBV6-2/TRBV6-3
d_gene: TRBD1
j_gene: TRBJ1-5
CDR3nt: TGTGCCAGCAGCCCTACCGCCGGACAGGGTAATCAGCCCCAGCATTTT
CDR3aa: CASSPTAGQGNQPQHF

abundance: NA
v_gene: TRBV9
d_gene: NA
j_gene: TRBJ1-2
CDR3nt: TGTGCCAGCAGCGTAACGGCGGACTATGGCTACACCTTC
CDR3aa: CASSVTADYGYTF

abundance: NA
v_gene: TRBV29-1
d_gene: NA
j_gene: TRBJ1-5
CDR3nt: TGCAGCGTTATAATGGTGGGCTACAATCAGCCCCAGCATTTT
CDR3aa: CSVIMVGYNQPQHF

abundance: NA
v_gene: TRBV9
d_gene: TRBD1
j_gene: TRBJ2-5
CDR3nt: TGTGCCAGCAGCGGCCAGGGGGACCCCCGGGACAGGGTCCAAGAGACCCAGTACTTC
CDR3aa: CASSGQGDPRDRVQETQYF

abundance: NA
v_gene: TRBV12-3/TRBV12-4
d_gene: NA
j_gene: TRBJ2-7
CDR3nt: TGTGCCAGCAGTCCGGACAGCTACGAGCAGTACTTC
CDR3aa: CASSPDSYEQYF

abundance: NA
v_gene: TRBV19
d_gene: TRBD2
j_gene: TRBJ2-4
CDR3nt: TGTGCCAGTACCCCCCCCCGCGGGAGAGGGACCCTAGCCAAAAACATTCAGTACTTC
CDR3aa: CASTPPRGRGTLAKNIQYF

abundance: once
v_gene: TRBV28
d_gene: NA
j_gene: TRBJ1-2
CDR3nt: TGTGCCAGCAGCCCGGTCAAAGCGTATGGCTACACCTTC
CDR3aa: CASSPVKAYGYTF

abundance: NA
v_gene: TRBV27
d_gene: NA
j_gene: TRBJ2-1
CDR3nt: TGTGCCAGCAGTCGAAAGACTGACCTCTCCTACAATGAGCAGTTCTTC
CDR3aa: CASSRKTDLSYNEQFF

abundance: NA
v_gene: TRBV28
d_gene: NA
j_gene: TRBJ2-7
CDR3nt: TGTGCCAGCAGTACCCAGGTCGAGCAGTACTTC
CDR3aa: CASSTQVEQYF

abundance: NA
v_gene: TRBV29-1
d_gene: TRBD1
j_gene: TRBJ2-3
CDR3nt: TGCAGCGTTGGGGACAGGGTGGGCACAGATACGCAGTATTTT
CDR3aa: CSVGDRVGTDTQYF

abundance: once
v_gene: TRBV5-1
d_gene: TRBD2
j_gene: TRBJ2-1
CDR3nt: TGCGCCAGCAGCTTGGGCGGGACTACCCAAGCGGAGCAGTTCTTC
CDR3aa: CASSLGGTTQAEQFF

abundance: NA
v_gene: TRBV7-9
d_gene: NA
j_gene: TRBJ1-4
CDR3nt: TGTGCCAGCAGCTCCACAGGGCAGGGTAATGAAAAACTGTTTTTT
CDR3aa: CASSSTGQGNEKLFF

abundance: NA
v_gene: TRBV7-8
d_gene: TRBD1
j_gene: TRBJ1-1
CDR3nt: TGTGCCAGCAGCTCCCGGGACAGGGGAAAAAACACTGAAGCTTTCTTT
CDR3aa: CASSSRDRGKNTEAFF

abundance: NA
v_gene: TRBV6-5
d_gene: TRBD2
j_gene: TRBJ2-1
CDR3nt: TGTGCCAGCAGACGACTAGCAGAATACAATGAGCAGTTCTTC
CDR3aa: CASRRLAEYNEQFF

abundance: once
v_gene: TRBV2
d_gene: NA
j_gene: TRBJ2-5
CDR3nt: TGTGCCAGCCGACAGTCTGGGGAGACCCAGTACTTC
CDR3aa: CASRQSGETQYF

abundance: NA
v_gene: TRBV10-1
d_gene: TRBD2
j_gene: TRBJ2-3
CDR3nt: TGCGCCAGCAGTGAAGGGCTCGGCAGCGGGAGATCAGATACGCAGTATTTT
CDR3aa: CASSEGLGSGRSDTQYF

abundance: few
v_gene: TRBV25-1
d_gene: NA
j_gene: TRBJ2-1
CDR3nt: TGTGCCAGCAGTGAGGGCGGGATAGGGCAGTTCTTC
CDR3aa: CASSEGGIGQFF

abundance: NA
v_gene: TRBV28
d_gene: TRBD2
j_gene: TRBJ2-7
CDR3nt: TGTGCCAGCAGGGGTAGCGGGAGCTCCTACGAGCAGTACTTC
CDR3aa: CASRGSGSSYEQYF

abundance: NA
v_gene: TRBV28
d_gene: NA
j_gene: TRBJ2-7
CDR3nt: TGTGCCAGCAGTTGGGCGGGAGAGCAGTACTTC
CDR3aa: CASSWAGEQYF

abundance: NA
v_gene: TRBV19
d_gene: TRBD1
j_gene: TRBJ1-5
CDR3nt: TGTGCCAGTAGTCGGAAAGGGGACAGTACCTATCAGCCCCAGCATTTT
CDR3aa: CASSRKGDSTYQPQHF